This T cell receptor (beta chain) was recorded in a study of blood T cell repertoires in COVID-19. In the study overall: In each case, the material was cDNA or gDNA derived from T cells, B-cell-depleted T cells, or PBMCs.

Germline-derived CDR1 and CDR2 are GTSNPN and SVGIG (reference sequence). The CDR3 is 14 amino acids. Deletions cut 0 bases from V and 5 bases from J, with 13 bases between. Clones were read by immunoSEQ multiplex PCR, and TCRdb kept only the in-frame ones, dropping some. The sample carries about 130,000 clones, around 81% recorded once. The origin of this receptor is a human donor in a cohort sampled during active COVID-19. The source material was peripheral blood. The chain is built from TRBV30 and TRBJ1-1, with D perhaps TRBD1 (5 bases). CDR3 in amino acids: CAWSVRGVRTEAFF. The CDR3 DNA reads as TGTGCCTGGAGTGTACGGGGGGTTAGGACTGAAGCTTTCTTT.